The next 13 T cell receptor beta chains were all read from a single sample in a study of memory CD4+ T cells and cytomegalovirus serostatus. The sort gate was single viable CD3+CD4+CD8-CD45RO+ cells for memory CD4+ T cells. Using immunoSEQ multiplex PCR, the repertoire was profiled, and TCRdb retains in-frame clones only, with some absent. This repertoire shows more than 45,000 clones, approximately 78% found once; its top ten account for roughly 1%. The specimen sequenced was memory CD4+ T cells from blood. These receptor sequences come from an adult in good health and CMV-seronegative.

The rearrangement links TRBV30 to TRBJ1-3; 9 nucleotides align to TRBD1. This CDR3 comprises 14 residues. The trim removed 5 bases at V and 3 bases at J, leaving 5 bases unmatched. CDR1 and CDR2 (germline): GTSNPN, SVGIG (reference sequence). As DNA, the CDR3 is TGTGCCTGGGACAGGGGGGGCGTTGGAAACACCATATATTTT. Amino acid sequence: CAWDRGGVGNTIYF.

The DNA for the CDR3 is TGTGCCAGCAGCGTCACGCCGGACAGCTCTAACTATGGCTACACCTTC. This gives the protein CASSVTPDSSNYGYTF. The chain carries TRBV2 and TRBJ1-2, with D maybe TRBD1 (6 bases). The CDR3 contains 16 residues. The ends were cut back, 6 bases at V and 0 bases at J, with 17 bases in the middle. CDR1 and CDR2 (germline): SNHLY, FYNNEI. The complete variable domain, with remaining parts taken from reference TRBV2 and TRBJ1-2, reads EPEVTQTPSHQVTQMGQEVILRCVPISNHLYFYWYRQILGQKVEFLVSFYNNEISEKSEIFDDQFSVERPDGSNFTLKIRSTKLEDSAMYFCASSVTPDSSNYGYTFGSGTRLTVV.

Here the CDR3 DNA reads TGCGCCCTGCCTTACACCGGGGAGCTGTTTTTT. Translated, it gives CALPYTGELFF. The gene calls are TRBV5-1 and TRBJ2-2; D is unresolved. V lost 10 bases and J lost 3, with 7 bases in between. CDR3 size: 11 residues. Germline V lookup: CDR1 SGHRS, CDR2 YFSETQ. Full variable domain (outside the CDR3, taken from reference TRBV5-1 and TRBJ2-2): KAGVTQTPRYLIKTRGQQVTLSCSPISGHRSVSWYQQTPGQGLQFLFEYFSETQRNKGNFPGRFSGRQFSNSRSEMNVSTLELGDSALYLCALPYTGELFFGEGSRLTVL.

The rearrangement joins TRBV2 to TRBJ2-7; 9 bases map to TRBD1. CDR3 length: 13 amino acids. Germline V gives CDR1 SNHLY, CDR2 FYNNEI. V gave up 6 bases and J gave up 3 bases; unmatched junction bases: 3. This chain's CDR3 is CASSPDRGYEQYF. The CDR3 region has the DNA TGTGCCAGCAGCCCGGACAGGGGCTACGAGCAGTACTTC.

This clone was counted once. This chain joins TRBV11-2 and TRBJ1-4; 8 nucleotides agree with TRBD1. V was pared by 4 bases and J by 5 bases, with 6 bases of the junction left unmatched. CDR3 length: 15 amino acids. Per the germline V gene, CDR1 is SGHAT and CDR2 is FQNNGV. CDR3 nucleotide sequence: TGTGCCAGCAGCTCCGGGGACAGGTCGAATGAAAAACTGTTTTTT. Its translation: CASSSGDRSNEKLFF.

The chain combines TRBV28 with TRBJ2-1; D is unclear. The germline gives CDR1 MDHEN, CDR2 SYDVKM. The CDR3 is made up of 12 amino acids. Trimming cost V 6 bases and J 11 bases, with 14 bases left between them. The CDR3 sequence: CASSSEVVQQFF. CDR3 in DNA: TGTGCCAGCAGCTCTGAGGTGGTCCAGCAGTTCTTC.

The table lists this clone with a few counts. The CDR3 sequence: CASSPVLTTNEKLFF. The CDR3 DNA reads as TGCGCCAGCAGCCCGGTGCTAACAACTAATGAAAAACTGTTTTTT. This chain uses TRBV5-1 with TRBJ1-4, with unresolved D. The V gene lost 4 bases and the J gene lost 0 bases, with 10 bases spanning the gap. The CDR3 length is 15 residues. Germline loops: CDR1 SGHRS, CDR2 YFSETQ.

The chain has TRBV18 and TRBJ2-1; 13 bases agree with TRBD2. The ends lost 3 bases at V and 2 bases at J; junction bases unmatched: 7. The CDR3 runs 18 residues. CDR1 and CDR2 (germline): KGHSH, LQKENI. The CDR3 is CASSPRGLAGQTYNEQFF. The CDR3 DNA sequence: TGTGCCAGCTCACCCAGGGGACTAGCGGGACAAACCTACAATGAGCAGTTCTTC.

Of note for this clone: Mismatch with germline at one junction end may stem from a read error. The chain joins TRBV6-1 to TRBJ2-6; D unclear. Germline CDR1 MNHNS, CDR2 SASEGT. CDR3 length equals 13 residues. CDR3 nucleotides: TGTGCCAGCACTGAAGCTGGGGCCAACGTCCTGACTTTC. It specifies CASTEAGANVLTF.

This chain connects TRBV11-3 to TRBJ2-3; no reliable D call. With 7 bases removed from V and 1 base from J, the gap between germline ends came to 6 bases. This CDR3 is built from 12 residues. Germline assignment: CDR1 SGHNT and CDR2 YENEEA. The CDR3 region is CASKPGTDTQYF. The CDR3 bases are TGTGCCAGCAAACCGGGCACAGATACGCAGTATTTT.

J is TRBJ2-3 and V is TRBV2, with TRBD2 identical over 11 bases. In germline, CDR1 is SNHLY, CDR2 FYNNEI. The V segment lost 7 bases and the J segment 9 bases; nucleotides outside the gene matches: 9. This CDR3 contains 14 residues. CDR3 nucleotides: TGTGCCAGCAAACTAGCGGGAGCCACGGGGACGCAGTATTTT. This codes for CASKLAGATGTQYF.

V gene TRBV5-1 combines with J gene TRBJ2-3, with 10 bases fitting TRBD2. CDR3 length equals 14 residues. The V gene's germline CDR1 is SGHRS and CDR2 YFSETQ. V shed 4 bases, J shed 5 bases, and the junction held 4 bases outside the gene matches. CDR3: CASSPRLAGDTQYF. The CDR3 DNA sequence: TGCGCCAGCAGCCCGAGACTAGCGGGAGATACGCAGTATTTT.

The chain recombines TRBV29-1 with TRBJ1-5; D is possibly TRBD1 (5 bases). CDR1 is SQVTM, CDR2 ANQGSEA, per germline. CDR3 length: 13 residues. The V end lost 4 bases, the J end lost 1 base, and 8 bases lay between the germline ends. As DNA, the CDR3 is TGCAGCGTTGGAGGGACGAGCAATCAGCCCCAGCATTTT. Residues: CSVGGTSNQPQHF.